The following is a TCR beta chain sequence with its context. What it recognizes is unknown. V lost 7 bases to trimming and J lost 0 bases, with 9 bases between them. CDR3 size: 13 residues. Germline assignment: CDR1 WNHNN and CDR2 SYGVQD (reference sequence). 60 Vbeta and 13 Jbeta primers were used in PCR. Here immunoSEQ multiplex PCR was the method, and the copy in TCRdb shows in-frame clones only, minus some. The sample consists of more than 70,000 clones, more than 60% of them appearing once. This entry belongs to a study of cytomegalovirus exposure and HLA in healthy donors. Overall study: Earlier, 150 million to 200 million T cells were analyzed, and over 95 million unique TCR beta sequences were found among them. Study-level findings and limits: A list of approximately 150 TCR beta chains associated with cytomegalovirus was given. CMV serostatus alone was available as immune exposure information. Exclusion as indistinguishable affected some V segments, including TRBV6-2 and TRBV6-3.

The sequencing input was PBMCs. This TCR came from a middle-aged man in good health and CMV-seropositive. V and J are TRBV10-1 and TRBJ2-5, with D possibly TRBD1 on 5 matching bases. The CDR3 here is CASNRLYQETQYF. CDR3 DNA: TGCGCCAGCAACAGGTTGTACCAAGAGACCCAGTACTTC.